The 5 T cell receptor beta chains below come from one sample, sequenced in a study of CD8 T cells in Susac syndrome (dated by TCRdb to about 2019). The method was the immunoSEQ multiplex PCR assay. RNA was extracted using the RNeasy kit, and roughly 0.45 to 1 microgram was reverse transcribed with random hexamers. TCRdb handled the public reads itself, with Q25 trimming in fastp and clone calling in MiXCR, and kept productive beta chains. CDR3 protein sequences are deduplicated, and each keeps its most common genes and DNA. In all, the sample holds some 300,000 distinct CDR3 sequences, and around 83% of those were seen once. Approximately 0.11% of the sample comes from the top ten. What was sequenced was CD8+ T cells from PBMCs. All receptors derive from a human donor with multiple sclerosis.

This clonotype was recorded a few times. The chain employs TRBV18 and TRBJ2-7, with D unclear. Trimming removed 2 bases from V and 1 base from J, with 12 bases in between. The CDR3 sequence is 15 residues long. Germline loops: CDR1 KGHSH, CDR2 LQKENI. The CDR3 spells CASSPGQSISYEQYF. Written as DNA, the CDR3 is TGTGCCAGCTCACCAGGGCAGTCCATTTCCTACGAGCAGTACTTC.

The gene calls are TRBV5-5 and TRBJ1-1; D unclear. Germline lookup yields CDR1 SGHKS and CDR2 YYEKEE (reference sequence). The CDR3 runs 13 residues. V was cut by 6 bases and J by 10 bases, with 19 bases left in between. The CDR3 loop reads CASKNGISGGAFF. As DNA, the CDR3 is TGTGCCAGCAAGAACGGGATCTCGGGTGGAGCTTTCTTT.

V is TRBV11-2 and J is TRBJ1-1, with TRBD1 identical over 8 bases. Losses at the gene ends were 0 bases for V and 6 bases for J; bases not matched to a gene: 6. CDR1 is SGHAT, CDR2 FQNNGV, per germline. CDR3 size: 15 residues. CDR3 amino acids: CASSLEAGGVPEAFF. Here the CDR3 DNA reads TGTGCCAGCAGCTTAGAGGCAGGGGGCGTACCTGAAGCTTTCTTT.

The CDR3: CASSFGANEQFF. The CDR3 DNA reads as TGTGCCAGCAGTTTCGGAGCAAATGAGCAGTTCTTC. This rearrangement joins TRBV7-9 to TRBJ2-1; no definite D call. From germline, CDR1 is SEHNR and CDR2 FQNEAQ (reference sequence). This CDR3 has 12 residues. V lost 6 bases and J lost 7, with 10 bases in between.

The J gene is TRBJ2-3, the V gene TRBV28; 11 nucleotides match TRBD1. V trimming: 3 bases; J trimming: 4 bases; junction bases outside the gene matches: 0. This CDR3 has 14 residues. Per germline, CDR1 MDHEN and CDR2 SYDVKM. Here the CDR3 reads CASSLDRGPDTQYF. In nucleotides, the CDR3 is TGTGCCAGCAGTTTGGACAGGGGGCCAGATACGCAGTATTTT.